This T cell receptor (beta chain) appears in the sequencing data of a study of blood T cell repertoires in COVID-19 (dated by TCRdb to the early 2020s). Regarding the research as a whole: Samples covering the acute and convalescent phases of COVID-19 were provided by collaborators in the United States, Italy and Spain. HLA class I and class II types, where available, came from metadata supplied by the sample provider rather than from assay-based typing. The material from the prospective study consisted of cDNA or gDNA derived from T cells, B-cell-depleted T cells, or PBMCs. Subjects who had been exposed to COVID-19, were actively infected with it, or had recovered from it provided the deeply sampled blood TCRbeta repertoires that made up the dataset. The repertoires were made available in a free public database intended to serve as a resource for research on the immune response to SARS-CoV-2. Nearly every sample came with metadata listing a de-identified subject ID, COVID-19 status, age in years and sex. Samples came from the ongoing ImmuneRACE study (first 160 participants) plus 1,254 subjects from 6 global collaborators. What the work shows at the level of the full study, not this receptor alone: Clinical and demographic metadata were provided uncurated, with the amount varying by source and participant.

Of note for this clone: The clone's antigen remains unknown. No base-level quality is on record; no much larger clone is a single base apart.

A second Seattle source provided samples from volunteer blood donors who had recovered from COVID-19. Collaborating institutions collected whole blood in K2EDTA tubes following their own protocols. For TCRbeta analysis, collaborators shipped samples as frozen whole blood, isolated PBMCs, or DNA extracted from either of those sample types. TCRbeta CDR3 regions were amplified from genomic DNA using the immunoSEQ Assay, a bias-controlled multiplex PCR. Per the original workflow: Within the assay, amplification of reference gene primers was used to estimate how many nucleated cells each sample contained. Sequence reads were collapsed and filtered to measure the absolute abundance of every unique TCRbeta CDR3 rearrangement. For each sample, productive Simpson clonality was calculated as the square root of Simpson's diversity index across productive rearrangements. TCRdb carries this immuneACCESS record with in-frame sequences only. Its versions omit some clonotypes, under half of them owing to an unresolved V gene in the studies checked, with the rest unexplained. The DNA gave D and trimming, while V, J and clone size come from that table. The sample table shows about 300,000 clones, and 88% are seen once. The ten largest clones capture just under 7% of the sample.

CDR1 is given as KGHSH and CDR2 as LQKENI, both from the germline V gene. The CDR3 sequence holds 15 residues, the cysteine and phenylalanine included. Solely the CDR3 DNA is kept, with 45 bases framed from the first base. Trimmed from V: 7 bases; trimmed from J: 4 bases; junction bases lacking a gene match: 12. The sequence was collected from a woman aged 25 to 39 who had recovered from COVID-19. Sequenced: peripheral blood. The chain is encoded by TRBV18 joined to TRBJ1-1, and 7 junctional nucleotides match TRBD1. The DNA sequence is given as TGTGCCAGCTTATCCGAGACAGGGATGGGCACTGAAGCTTTCTTT. Its protein reads: CASLSETGMGTEAFF.